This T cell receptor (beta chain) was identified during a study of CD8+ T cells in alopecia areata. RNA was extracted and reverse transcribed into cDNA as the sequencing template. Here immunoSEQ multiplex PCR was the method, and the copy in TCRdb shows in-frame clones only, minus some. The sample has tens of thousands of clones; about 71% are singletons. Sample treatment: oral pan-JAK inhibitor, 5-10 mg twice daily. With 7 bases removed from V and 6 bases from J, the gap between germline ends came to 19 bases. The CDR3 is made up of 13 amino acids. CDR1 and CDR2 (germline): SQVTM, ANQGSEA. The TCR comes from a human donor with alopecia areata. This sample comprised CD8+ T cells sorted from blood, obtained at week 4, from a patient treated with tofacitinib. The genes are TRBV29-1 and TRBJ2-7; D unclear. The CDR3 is CSAGPGNLREQYF. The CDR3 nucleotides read TGCAGCGCCGGGCCGGGTAATCTTCGCGAGCAGTACTTC.